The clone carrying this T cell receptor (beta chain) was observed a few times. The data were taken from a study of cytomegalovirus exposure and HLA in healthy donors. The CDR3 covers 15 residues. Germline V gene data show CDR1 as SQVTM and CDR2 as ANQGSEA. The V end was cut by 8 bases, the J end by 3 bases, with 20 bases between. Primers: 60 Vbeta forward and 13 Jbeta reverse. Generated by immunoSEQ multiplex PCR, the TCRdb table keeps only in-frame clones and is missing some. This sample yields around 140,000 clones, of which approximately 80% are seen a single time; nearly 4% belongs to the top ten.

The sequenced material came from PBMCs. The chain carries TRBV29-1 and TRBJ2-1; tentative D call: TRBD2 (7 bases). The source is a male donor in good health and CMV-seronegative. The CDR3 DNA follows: TGCAGCCACTCTATAGGGGGAGGGGTCTACAATGAGCAGTTCTTC. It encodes CSHSIGGGVYNEQFF.